This T cell receptor beta chain was retrieved from a study of cytomegalovirus exposure and HLA in healthy donors. Study-wide findings and caveats: In vitro assays verified that a few CMV-associated chains recognized CMV antigens specifically. Overall, about 160 TCR beta chains were annotated as cytomegalovirus-associated.

TCRdb keeps only in-frame clones here, not all; method: immunoSEQ multiplex PCR. Here the sample spans around 140,000 clones, 89% being singletons. The CDR3 length is 14 residues. Looked up from germline, CDR1 is MGHRA and CDR2 is YSYEKL. With 0 bases removed from V and 6 bases from J, the gap between germline ends came to 11 bases. Comments on this clone: The antigen remains unidentified.

The rearrangement joins TRBV4-1 to TRBJ1-1; TRBD1 is a possible D gene (5 bases). Material for sequencing was PBMCs. This receptor was obtained from a woman aged 18-29 years in good health and CMV-seronegative. DNA of the CDR3: TGCGCCAGCAGCCAAGAACAGGTGTTGCCTGAAGCTTTCTTT. Translation gives CASSQEQVLPEAFF.